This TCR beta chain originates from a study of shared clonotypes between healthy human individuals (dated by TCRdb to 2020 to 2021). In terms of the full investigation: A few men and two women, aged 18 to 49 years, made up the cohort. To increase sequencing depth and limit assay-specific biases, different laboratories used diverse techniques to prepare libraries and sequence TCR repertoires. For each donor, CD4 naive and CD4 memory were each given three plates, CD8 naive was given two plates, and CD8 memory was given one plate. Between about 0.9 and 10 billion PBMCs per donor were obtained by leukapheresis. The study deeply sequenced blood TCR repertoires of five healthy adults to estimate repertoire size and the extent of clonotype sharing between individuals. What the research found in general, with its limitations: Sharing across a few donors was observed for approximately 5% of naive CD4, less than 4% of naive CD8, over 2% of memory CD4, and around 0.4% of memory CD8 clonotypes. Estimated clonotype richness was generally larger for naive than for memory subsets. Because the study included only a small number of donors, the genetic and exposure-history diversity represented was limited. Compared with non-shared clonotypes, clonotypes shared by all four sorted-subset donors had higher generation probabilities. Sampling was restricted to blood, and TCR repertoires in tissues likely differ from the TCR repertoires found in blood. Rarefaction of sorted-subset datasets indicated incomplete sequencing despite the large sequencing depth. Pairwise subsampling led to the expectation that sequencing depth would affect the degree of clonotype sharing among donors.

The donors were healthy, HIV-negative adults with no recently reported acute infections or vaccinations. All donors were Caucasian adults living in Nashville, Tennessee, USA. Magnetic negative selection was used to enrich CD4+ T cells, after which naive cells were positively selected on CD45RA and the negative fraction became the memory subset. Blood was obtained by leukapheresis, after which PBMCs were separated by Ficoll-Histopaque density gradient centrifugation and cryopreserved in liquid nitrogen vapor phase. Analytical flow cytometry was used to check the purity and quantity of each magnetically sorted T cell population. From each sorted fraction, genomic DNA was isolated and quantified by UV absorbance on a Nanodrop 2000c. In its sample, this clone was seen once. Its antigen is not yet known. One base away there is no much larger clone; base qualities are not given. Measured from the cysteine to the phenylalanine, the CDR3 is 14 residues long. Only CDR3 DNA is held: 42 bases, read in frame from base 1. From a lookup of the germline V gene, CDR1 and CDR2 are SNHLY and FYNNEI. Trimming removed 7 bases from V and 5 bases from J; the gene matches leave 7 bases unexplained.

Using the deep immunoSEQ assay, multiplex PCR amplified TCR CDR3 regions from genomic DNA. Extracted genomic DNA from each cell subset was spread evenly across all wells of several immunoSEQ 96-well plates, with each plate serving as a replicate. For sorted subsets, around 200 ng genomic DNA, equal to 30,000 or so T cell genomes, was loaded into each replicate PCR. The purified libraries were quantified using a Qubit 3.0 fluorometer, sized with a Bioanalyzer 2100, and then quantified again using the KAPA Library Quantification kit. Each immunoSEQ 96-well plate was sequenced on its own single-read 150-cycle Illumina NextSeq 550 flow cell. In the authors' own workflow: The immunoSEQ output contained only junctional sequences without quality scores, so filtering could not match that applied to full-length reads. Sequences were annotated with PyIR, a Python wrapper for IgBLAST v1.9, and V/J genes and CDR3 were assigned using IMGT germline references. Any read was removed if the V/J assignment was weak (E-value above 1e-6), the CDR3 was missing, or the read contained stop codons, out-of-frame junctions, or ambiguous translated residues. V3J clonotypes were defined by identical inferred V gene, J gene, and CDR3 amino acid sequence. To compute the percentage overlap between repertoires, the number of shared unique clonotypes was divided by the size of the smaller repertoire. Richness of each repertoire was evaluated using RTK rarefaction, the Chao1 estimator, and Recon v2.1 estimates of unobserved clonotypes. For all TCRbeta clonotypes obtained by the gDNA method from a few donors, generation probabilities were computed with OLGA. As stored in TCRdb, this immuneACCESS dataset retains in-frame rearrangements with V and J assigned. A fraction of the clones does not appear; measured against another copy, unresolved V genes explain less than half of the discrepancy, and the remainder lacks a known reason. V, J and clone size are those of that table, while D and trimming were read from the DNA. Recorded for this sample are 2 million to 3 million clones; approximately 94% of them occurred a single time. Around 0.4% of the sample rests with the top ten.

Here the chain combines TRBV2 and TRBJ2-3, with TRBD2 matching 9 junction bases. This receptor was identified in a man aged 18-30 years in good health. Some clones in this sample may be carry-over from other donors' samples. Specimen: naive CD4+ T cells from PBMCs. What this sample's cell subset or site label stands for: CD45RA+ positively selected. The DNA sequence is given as TGTGCCAGCAAGGGGGCGGGAGGGGTAGATACGCAGTATTTT. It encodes CASKGAGGVDTQYF.